The rows below give T cell receptor beta chains drawn from one sample of a study of T cell repertoires in cytomegalovirus infection. Via MiXCR, TCRdb re-called the reads, giving one row per CDR3 protein. The sample has about 150,000 distinct CDR3 sequences; under 20% are singletons. The sample was CD8+ T cells from PBMCs. The receptors shown here come from a human donor in good health (CMV status not recorded). Some clones in this sample may be carry-over from other donors' samples. Each CDR3 is given with its conserved first and last residue. A D gene is named only where the DNA matches it firmly. The size of a clone is reported for some rows only, either as once, few or many, or as a class for expanded clones.

d_gene	abundance	v_gene	j_gene	CDR3nt	CDR3aa
TRBD2	few	TRBV6-2/TRBV6-3	TRBJ2-3	TGTGCCAGCAGTTACTTGAAGCCTAGCGGGAGAAAGAGGCCAGATACGCAGTATTTT	CASSYLKPSGRKRPDTQYF
NA	NA	TRBV7-2	TRBJ2-5	TGTGCCAGCAGCTCCCCGGCCCGGTGGCAAGAGACCCAGTACTTC	CASSSPARWQETQYF
NA	NA	TRBV7-9	TRBJ2-5	TGTGCCAGCAGCTTTCCGGCACTAGCACGAGAGACCCAGTACTTC	CASSFPALARETQYF
NA	NA	TRBV6-1	TRBJ2-1	TGTGCCAGCAGCCCCGATTGGAATGAGCAGTTCTTC	CASSPDWNEQFF
NA	NA	TRBV6-2/TRBV6-3	TRBJ2-2	TGTGCCAGCAGTTACCGTGGATCCCACACCGGGGAGCTGTTTTTT	CASSYRGSHTGELFF
NA	few	TRBV11-2	TRBJ2-4	TGTGCCAGCAGCGATTACAGGGAGGCCAAAAACATTCAGTACTTC	CASSDYREAKNIQYF
NA	many	TRBV7-8	TRBJ2-7	TGTGCCAGCAGCTTAGAGTTCGGGGACGAGCAGTACTTC	CASSLEFGDEQYF
NA	NA	TRBV7-8	TRBJ2-7	TGTGCCAGCAGCCAAGCGCGGGACACTCTTTACGAGCAGTACTTC	CASSQARDTLYEQYF
NA	NA	TRBV29-1	TRBJ2-3	TGCAGCGGAGACTTAGGAGTGACAGATACGCAGTATTTT	CSGDLGVTDTQYF
NA	few	TRBV7-2	TRBJ1-2	TGTGCCAGCAGCTTAGTTCGTAGGACAGCGGGCGGCTACACCTTC	CASSLVRRTAGGYTF
NA	few	TRBV7-9	TRBJ2-5	TGTGCCAGCAGCCAGGAGGCGGCGTGGGAGACCCAGTACTTC	CASSQEAAWETQYF
NA	NA	TRBV20-1	TRBJ1-2	TGCAGTGCCTTGAGGAGGGACTATGGCTACACCTTC	CSALRRDYGYTF
TRBD1	few	TRBV7-2	TRBJ2-7	TGTGCCAGCAGCTATTCGACAGGGCTGTACTTC	CASSYSTGLYF
NA	NA	TRBV7-2	TRBJ1-2	TGTGCCAGCAACACTCCCTGGGGGGAGGACGGCTACACCTTC	CASNTPWGEDGYTF
NA	NA	TRBV7-9	TRBJ2-7	TGTGCCAGCAGCTCTAAGAACGAGCAGTACTTC	CASSSKNEQYF
NA	few	TRBV7-9	TRBJ2-3	TGTGCCAGCAGCTCAGGATTCGATACGCAGTATTTT	CASSSGFDTQYF
NA	NA	TRBV19	TRBJ2-1	TGTGCCAGTAGTAAAGGTCCAGGGGGGGTCTACAATGAGCAGTTCTTC	CASSKGPGGVYNEQFF
NA	many	TRBV7-8	TRBJ2-7	TGTGCCAGCAGCTTAGTGTGGGCCTCCTACGAGCAGTACTTC	CASSLVWASYEQYF
NA	few	TRBV5-6	TRBJ2-5	TGTGCCAGCAGCTTGATGGGGGGCGAGACCCAGTACTTC	CASSLMGGETQYF
NA	few	TRBV2	TRBJ2-6	TGTGCCAGCAGTCCGACAGCATCTGGGGCCAACGTCCTGACTTTC	CASSPTASGANVLTF
NA	few	TRBV29-1	TRBJ2-5	TGCAGCGTTGAAACACACCGAGGGGAGACCCAGTACTTC	CSVETHRGETQYF
NA	few	TRBV29-1	TRBJ2-2	TGCAGCGTGCCTAGAAATGCGAACACCGGGGAGCTGTTTTTT	CSVPRNANTGELFF
NA	NA	TRBV12-3/TRBV12-4	TRBJ2-7	TGTGCCTCCCGAGAGTCAACCTACGAGCAGTACTTC	CASRESTYEQYF
NA	many	TRBV7-8	TRBJ2-2	TGTGCCAGCAGACACAGATCATGGGGGCTGGGCACCGGGGAGCTGTTTTTT	CASRHRSWGLGTGELFF
TRBD1	few	TRBV7-9	TRBJ1-6	TGTGCCAGCAGCCTGGACAGGGTTTATAATTCACCCCTCCACTTT	CASSLDRVYNSPLHF
NA	NA	TRBV28	TRBJ2-7	TGTGCCAGCAACCAAGAGCAGGAATCCTACGAGCAGTACTTC	CASNQEQESYEQYF
NA	NA	TRBV11-2	TRBJ2-5	TGTGCCAGCAGCCAGGGCCGGGCCCAAGAGACCCAGTACTTC	CASSQGRAQETQYF
NA	NA	TRBV19	TRBJ1-5	TGTGCCAGTAGTGTGGCTTCCGGGCAGCCCCAGCATTTT	CASSVASGQPQHF
NA	NA	TRBV7-6	TRBJ2-7	TGTGCCAGCAGCTTAGGGGCCTCCGTGGAGCAGTACTTC	CASSLGASVEQYF
NA	NA	TRBV5-1	TRBJ1-4	TGCGCCAGCAGCGGGCTGCCCCAAGAAAAACTGTTTTTT	CASSGLPQEKLFF
NA	few	TRBV4-1	TRBJ2-1	TGCGCCAGCAGCCAAGGACAGAGCTCCTACAATGAGCAGTTCTTC	CASSQGQSSYNEQFF
NA	NA	TRBV15	TRBJ1-5	TGTGCCACCAGCAGAGATAACAGGCGGAGCAATCAGCCCCAGCATTTT	CATSRDNRRSNQPQHF
NA	few	TRBV5-6	TRBJ2-5	TGTGCCAGCACTTATCAAGAGACCCAGTACTTC	CASTYQETQYF
TRBD2	NA	TRBV6-2/TRBV6-3	TRBJ2-1	TGTGCCAGCAGTTACTCGGGACTAGCGGGGGCCAATGAGCAGTTCTTC	CASSYSGLAGANEQFF
NA	many	TRBV28	TRBJ1-1	TGTGCCAGCAGTAGAGGCGAAGCTTTCTTT	CASSRGEAFF
TRBD2	NA	TRBV6-6	TRBJ2-1	TGTGCCAGCAGTTACTCTAGCGGGGGGAACAATGAGCAGTTCTTC	CASSYSSGGNNEQFF
NA	few	TRBV7-3	TRBJ2-2	TGTGCCAGCAGCTTTGGGGGGAACGGCGGGGAGCTGTTTTTT	CASSFGGNGGELFF
TRBD1	few	TRBV11-2	TRBJ2-7	TGTGCCAGCAGCTTAGGGGACAGGGCCTACGAGCAGTACTTC	CASSLGDRAYEQYF
TRBD2	few	TRBV7-9	TRBJ2-2	TGTGCCAGCAGCTCTAGCGGGAGGGCTGACGGGGAGCTGTTTTTT	CASSSSGRADGELFF
TRBD2	few	TRBV7-9	TRBJ2-1	TGTGCCAGCAGCCTAAGGCGGGAGGCGTACAATGAGCAGTTCTTC	CASSLRREAYNEQFF
NA	few	TRBV11-2	TRBJ2-7	TGTGCCAGCAGGGGGGAGGACAGTAGCTACGAGCAGTACTTC	CASRGEDSSYEQYF
NA	NA	TRBV6-6	TRBJ1-5	TGTGCCAGCAGTTACGGGGTTGGGGAGCCCCAGCATTTT	CASSYGVGEPQHF
NA	NA	TRBV7-9	TRBJ2-7	TGTGCCAGCAGCGCCAAGAACTACGAGCAGTACTTC	CASSAKNYEQYF
NA	NA	TRBV15	TRBJ2-2	TGTGCCACCAGCAGTGAAGGTGGAATGGCCGGGGAGCTGTTTTTT	CATSSEGGMAGELFF
TRBD2	NA	TRBV7-6	TRBJ2-7	TGTGCCAGCAGCTTAGGCAGCGGGGGGCCCTACGAGCAGTACTTC	CASSLGSGGPYEQYF
TRBD1	few	TRBV6-6	TRBJ2-5	TGTGCCAGCAGTTACGCCCTGACAGGGACGCAAGAGACCCAGTACTTC	CASSYALTGTQETQYF
NA	few	TRBV7-2	TRBJ2-5	TGTGCCAGCAGCCCAGTTCCGCGGGGCGTGACCCAGTACTTC	CASSPVPRGVTQYF
TRBD2	few	TRBV7-8	TRBJ2-2	TGTGCCAGCCCTCTTAAGGGGCAGCGGGAGCCCGGGGAGCTGTTTTTT	CASPLKGQREPGELFF
NA	few	TRBV12-3/TRBV12-4	TRBJ2-3	TGTGCCAGCATCCCTATTGGGGCCACAGATACGCAGTATTTT	CASIPIGATDTQYF
NA	NA	TRBV20-1	TRBJ2-6	TGCAGTGCTAGAGACCCAGGCGGGACCTCTGGGGCCAACGTCCTGACTTTC	CSARDPGGTSGANVLTF